This TCR beta chain was found in a study of cytomegalovirus exposure and HLA in healthy donors. Notes on the study in general: The CMV antigen specificity of a few CMV-associated chains was confirmed through in vitro analysis. Among TCR beta chains, those listed as cytomegalovirus-associated numbered over 150. Being productive about 90% or about 30% of the time was typical of most TCR beta V segments in an earlier analysis.

It was healthy bone marrow donors who served as donors. Primers: 60 Vbeta forward and 13 Jbeta reverse. Generated by immunoSEQ multiplex PCR, the TCRdb table keeps only in-frame clones and is missing some. The repertoire table contains about 140,000 clones. V shed 2 bases, J shed 5 bases, and the junction held 11 bases outside the gene matches. The CDR3 has 15 residues. The V gene's germline CDR1 is GTSNPN and CDR2 SVGIG (reference sequence). About this clone: The antigen is not known.

This clonotype originated in a male donor in good health and CMV-seronegative. Specimen: PBMCs. The chain employs TRBV30 and TRBJ2-5; 7 positions match TRBD2. The CDR3 reads CAWSTRLAPSETQYF. CDR3 DNA: TGTGCCTGGAGTACCCGACTAGCACCCTCTGAGACCCAGTACTTC. Using reference TRBV30 and TRBJ2-5 for the parts outside the CDR3, the full variable domain is SQTIHQWPATLVQPVGSPLSLECTVEGTSNPNLYWYRQAAGRGLQLLFYSVGIGQISSEVPQNLSASRPQDRQFILSSKKLLLSDSGFYLCAWSTRLAPSETQYFGPGTRLLVL.